This T cell receptor beta chain was captured by sequencing in a study of T cell repertoires in cytomegalovirus infection. About the research overall: Well-studied HLA-B-restricted CMV epitopes were used in the study alongside recently identified HLA-C-restricted ones. Indications of both CMV infection and matching HLA type were provided by public TCR beta signatures.

Study results and limitations: Summed public TCR beta family frequency identified CMV carriers bearing the relevant HLA. HLA-C-restricted CMV clonotypes gave the most frequent clonotype in two of eight donors.

In the case of this clonotype: Its antigen is undetermined.

TCRdb called the reads again in MiXCR, with one record for every CDR3 protein. The sample records 45,000 to 65,000 distinct CDR3 sequences, roughly a fifth being singletons. This CDR3 is 12 amino acids long. V lost 6 bases and J lost 2, with 8 bases in between. From germline, CDR1 is MNHNS and CDR2 SASEGT. Sequencing used CD8+ T cells from cultured PBMCs, obtained from culture after CMV antigen stimulation. This clonotype was obtained from a human donor in good health (CMV status not recorded). Some clones in this sample may be carry-over from other donors' samples. The V and J genes are TRBV6-1 and TRBJ2-7, with D perhaps matching TRBD1 (5 bases). The chain's CDR3 is CASRTAPYEQYF. CDR3 DNA sequence: TGTGCCAGCAGGACAGCCCCCTACGAGCAGTACTTC.